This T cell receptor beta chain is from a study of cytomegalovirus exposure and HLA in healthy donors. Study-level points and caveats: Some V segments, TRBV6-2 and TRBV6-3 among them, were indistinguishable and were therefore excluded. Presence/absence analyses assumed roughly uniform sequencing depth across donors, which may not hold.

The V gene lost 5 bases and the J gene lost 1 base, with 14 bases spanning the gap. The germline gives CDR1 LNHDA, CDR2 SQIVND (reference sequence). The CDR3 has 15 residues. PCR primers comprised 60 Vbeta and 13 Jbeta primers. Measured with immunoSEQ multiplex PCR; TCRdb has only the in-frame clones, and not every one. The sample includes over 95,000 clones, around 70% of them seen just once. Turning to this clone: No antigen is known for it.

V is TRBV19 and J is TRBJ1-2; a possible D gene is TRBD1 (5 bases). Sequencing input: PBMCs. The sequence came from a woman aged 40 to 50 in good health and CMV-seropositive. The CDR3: CASSGAAGLNYGYTF. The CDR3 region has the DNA TGTGCCAGTAGTGGGGCCGCAGGGCTTAACTATGGCTACACCTTC.